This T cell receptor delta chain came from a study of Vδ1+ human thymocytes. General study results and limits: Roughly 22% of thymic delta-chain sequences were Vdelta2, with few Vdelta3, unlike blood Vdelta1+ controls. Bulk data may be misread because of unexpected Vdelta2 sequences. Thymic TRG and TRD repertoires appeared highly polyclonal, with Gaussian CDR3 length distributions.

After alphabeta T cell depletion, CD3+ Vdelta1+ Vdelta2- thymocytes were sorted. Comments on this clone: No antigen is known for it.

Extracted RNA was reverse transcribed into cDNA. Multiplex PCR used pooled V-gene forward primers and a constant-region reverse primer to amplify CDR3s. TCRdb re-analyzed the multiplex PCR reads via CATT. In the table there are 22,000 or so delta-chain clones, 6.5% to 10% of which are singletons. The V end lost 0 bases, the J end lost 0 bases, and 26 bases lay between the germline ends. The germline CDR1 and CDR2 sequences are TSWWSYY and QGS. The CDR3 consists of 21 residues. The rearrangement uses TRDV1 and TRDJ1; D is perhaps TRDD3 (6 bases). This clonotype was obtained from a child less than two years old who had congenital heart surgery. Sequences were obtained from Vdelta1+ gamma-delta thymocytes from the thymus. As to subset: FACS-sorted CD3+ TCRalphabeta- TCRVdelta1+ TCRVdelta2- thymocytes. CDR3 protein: CALGELSVNGDRGRYTDKLIF. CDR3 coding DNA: TGTGCTCTTGGGGAACTCTCCGTTAATGGGGATCGGGGGAGATACACCGATAAACTCATCTTT.